The clone carrying this TCR beta chain was seen many times. Each CDR3 protein gets one entry after TCRdb re-called the RT-PCR reads with MiXCR. The sample lists about 700,000 distinct CDR3 sequences, over 12% occurring once. The TCR comes from a female donor in good health, serving as a healthy control. What was sequenced was memory CD4+ T cells from blood.

The CDR3 DNA reads TGCAGTGCTAGAACCGGCTACACCTTC. Translating it yields CSARTGYTF. The chain couples TRBV20-1 to TRBJ1-2; D is ambiguous. The CDR3 totals 9 residues. Per germline, CDR1 DFQATT and CDR2 SNEGSKA (reference sequence). The V gene lost 2 bases and the J gene lost 8 bases, with 3 bases spanning the gap.